This T cell receptor (beta chain) was obtained from a study of technical replicates of blood from a few donors. Data came from immunoSEQ multiplex PCR; TCRdb stores just in-frame clones and leaves some out. The sample lists 75,000 to 90,000 clones, about 89% seen once, with roughly 0.25% in the top ten. V shed 5 bases and J 6 bases; nucleotides not matched to a gene: 13. Germline CDR1 and CDR2: LGHNA and YNFKEQ. The CDR3 runs 17 residues. Sequencing used T cells isolated from PBMCs. This TCR was sampled from a human donor in good health. The chain links TRBV4-2 to TRBJ1-2; TRBD1 agrees at 12 bases. The CDR3 loop is CASSSYGTGGGANGYTF. In DNA form, the CDR3 reads TGTGCCAGCAGCTCTTACGGGACAGGGGGCGGCGCGAATGGCTACACCTTC.